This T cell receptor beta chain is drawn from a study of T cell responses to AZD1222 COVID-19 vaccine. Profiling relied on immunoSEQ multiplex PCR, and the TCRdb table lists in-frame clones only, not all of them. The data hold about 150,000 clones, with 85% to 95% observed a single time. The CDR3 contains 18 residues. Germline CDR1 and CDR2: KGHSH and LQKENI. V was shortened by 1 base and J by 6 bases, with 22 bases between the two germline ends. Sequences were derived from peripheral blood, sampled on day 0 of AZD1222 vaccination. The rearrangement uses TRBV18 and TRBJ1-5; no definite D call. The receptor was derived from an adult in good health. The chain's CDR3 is CASSPRPSPDGLSQPQHF. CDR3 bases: TGTGCCAGCTCACCACGACCCTCCCCGGACGGGCTGAGTCAGCCCCAGCATTTT. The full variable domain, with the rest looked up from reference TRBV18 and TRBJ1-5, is NAGVMQNPRHLVRRRGQEARLRCSPMKGHSHVYWYRQLPEEGLKFMVYLQKENIIDESGMPKERFSAEFPKEGPSILRIQQVVRGDSAAYFCASSPRPSPDGLSQPQHFGDGTRLSIL.